This T cell receptor beta chain was obtained from a study of cytomegalovirus exposure and HLA in healthy donors. Study as a whole: Early on, a data release was issued that held about 85 million unique TCRs from HLA-typed donors.

CDR1 and CDR2 (germline): SGHRS, YFSETQ. The CDR3 runs to 20 residues. Amplification used 60 Vbeta primers and 13 Jbeta primers. Profiling relied on immunoSEQ multiplex PCR, and the TCRdb table lists in-frame clones only, not all of them. This repertoire shows about 180,000 clones, around 80% found once; its top ten account for about 3.8%. Details on this clone: The junction departs from the called germline gene at one end, perhaps through a read error.

The chain carries TRBV5-1 and TRBJ2-6; TRBD2 aligns across 11 bases. Material for sequencing was PBMCs. This TCR derives from a woman aged 55-75 years in good health and CMV-seropositive. The CDR3, as DNA: TGCGCCAGCACCCTGCCGAGGGTAGCGGGGGGGAGCTCTGGGGCCAACGGCCTGACTTTC. Translating gives CASTLPRVAGGSSGANGLTF.